This T cell receptor (beta chain) comes out of a study of T cell responses to AZD1222 COVID-19 vaccine (dated by TCRdb to the early 2020s). For the wider study: AZD1222 recipients with second doses at about 4 weeks or about 12 weeks were pooled, because spike-specific TCR depth and breadth did not differ between schedules. TCR sequencing covered some 250 trial participants: 200 to 220 given two doses of AZD1222 and about 26 given two doses of MenACWY control vaccine. Trial participants were enrolled by age into subgroups of 18-55, 56-69 and 70-plus years, and roughly 150, 30 and 60 TCR-sequenced participants, respectively, were included in these subgroups.

In light of the paper, this sample's time point label describes: baseline before first vaccination. The vaccinee samples were drawn from two UK trials, COV001 and COV002, one of which was a single-blind randomized controlled phase 2/3 trial testing AZD1222 (ChAdOx1 nCoV-19) in healthy adults. For TCRbeta chain sequencing, PBMC samples from trial participants were taken at day 0 and at day 28 after the second dose. The full study reports these points: In the small 56-69-year group, the increase in depth fell short of significance, most likely because of low power. After two AZD1222 doses, spike-specific TCR breadth and depth were significantly higher than at day 0 and than in MenACWY recipients. Conclusions about previously exposed vaccinees are limited because only five or six AZD1222 recipients were SARS-CoV-2 seropositive at baseline. Vaccine-associated CD4 TCRs spanned the whole spike protein, with dominant responses in regions 160-218 and 743-854. Because no samples from the day 14 peak response were available, repertoires could be characterized only after the peak T cell response. Reportedly, close to half of the unique spike-specific TCRs recognized epitopes lying outside the regions that are mutated in the B.1.351 and B.1.1.7 variants. Most participants were white British and females outnumbered males, and the authors suggested that clonal diversity may have been underestimated.

In the case of this clone: Its antigen is still unknown. No much larger clone exists at a distance of one base, and base qualities are not known.

CDR1 and CDR2 were assigned from the germline V gene as MNHEY and SVGAGI. Trimming costs V 6 bases and J 10 bases, and their ends lie 21 bases apart. Counted from cysteine to phenylalanine, this CDR3 has 14 amino acids. The retained sequence is limited to the CDR3, 42 bases, with the frame set at the first base. The CDR3 regions of human TCRbeta chains were analyzed by immunosequencing. In the paper's pipeline: TCRs in the repertoires were compared against a reference library of SARS-CoV-2-specific TCRs that had been generated with the MIRA antigen-specificity platform. Breadth was defined as the fraction of unique TCRs that were SARS-CoV-2-associated. Depth was defined as the fraction of total T cells that were SARS-CoV-2-associated. Using the MIRA data, each spike-specific TCR was mapped to the spike region that the TCR reacts to and placed in a CD4 or CD8 class. Log10-transformed breadth and depth values were compared by one-way ANOVA with Sidak's multiple comparisons tests. What TCRdb holds here is the immuneACCESS table cut down to in-frame rearrangements. Part of the clones is not present; checked against another copy, under half of the missing clones reflect an unresolved V gene, and the others are unexplained. The DNA gave D and trimming, while V, J and clone size come from that table. The sample profile shows 92,000 or so clones; roughly nine tenths of them were found once. The ten most abundant clones make up 1.6% of the sample.

Sequencing was performed on peripheral blood, taken on day 0 of AZD1222 vaccination. The V and J genes are TRBV6-5 and TRBJ1-1; TRBD1 might be the D gene, on 6 matching bases. The TCR was taken from an adult in good health. The CDR3: CASSRIREGGIAFF. DNA sequence: TGTGCCAGCAGCCGCATCAGAGAGGGGGGGATAGCTTTCTTT.